This T cell receptor (beta chain) emerged from a study of blood T cell repertoires in COVID-19. In the authors' methods: Reference gene primer amplification gave nucleated cell count estimates. Assay: immunoSEQ multiplex PCR; the TCRdb copy retains only in-frame clones and omits some. The DNA was the basis for D and trimming; V, J and clone size are from that table. The top ten clones hold around 5.5% of a sample with 100,000 to 150,000 clones, 74% of them seen once. CDR3 size: 14 residues. Germline CDR1 reads LNHDA; CDR2 reads SQIVND (reference sequence). Between the trimmed V and J ends, which lost 3 bases and 4 bases, there was a span of 13 bases.

This receptor was taken from a man between 60 and 75 years old with acute or convalescent COVID-19. The chain links TRBV19 to TRBJ2-7; D is ambiguous. Sequenced input: peripheral blood. The CDR3 region is CASSIRVPPYEQYF. The CDR3 DNA sequence: TGTGCCAGTAGTATTCGGGTTCCCCCATACGAGCAGTACTTC.